The 8 T cell receptor beta chains presented below share a single source sample, sequenced in a study of early T cells in non-severe SARS-CoV-2 infection. MiXCR was run by TCRdb on the 5' RACE reads, yielding one entry per CDR3 protein. In the table there are around 63,000 distinct CDR3 sequences, approximately 6.1% of which are singletons. The sequencing used whole blood, collected at baseline. Source of these receptors: an adult who was a healthcare worker with PCR-confirmed SARS-CoV-2 infection or an uninfected control (not recorded which).

This clonotype was recorded at least ten times. The chain recombines TRBV20-1 with TRBJ2-5, with 10 bases lining up with TRBD2. Germline CDR1 and CDR2: DFQATT and SNEGSKA (reference sequence). V lost 2 bases to trimming and J lost 1 base; unmatched junction nucleotides: 4. The length of the CDR3 is 15 residues. The chain's CDR3 is CSARLAGGGQETQYF. For the CDR3, the DNA is TGCAGTGCTAGATTAGCGGGAGGCGGCCAAGAGACCCAGTACTTC.

The chain couples TRBV29-1 to TRBJ1-2, with TRBD1 matching over 7 bases. V dropped 7 bases and J dropped 6; count of bases not matched to a gene: 8. The CDR3 runs 12 residues. In germline, CDR1 is SQVTM, CDR2 ANQGSEA. CDR3 bases: TGCAGCGGCCTAGGACAGGTTGATGGCTACACCTTC. Protein product: CSGLGQVDGYTF.

In this sample, this clonotype turned up many times. J is TRBJ2-3 and V is TRBV12-3 or TRBV12-4; 9 bases are shared with TRBD2. The CDR3 spans 15 residues. Trimming removed 5 bases from V and 4 bases from J; junction bases left unmatched: 7. CDR3 sequence reads: CASSLSGSRADTQYF. CDR3 DNA sequence: TGTGCCAGCAGTCTTAGCGGGAGTCGCGCAGATACGCAGTATTTT.

The rearrangement links TRBV5-5 to TRBJ2-1; D possibly corresponds to TRBD2 (6 bases). Trimming shortened V by 4 bases and J by 7 bases, and 15 bases separated the two germline ends. The CDR3 spans 14 residues. Germline V gives CDR1 SGHKS, CDR2 YYEKEE (reference sequence). The CDR3 is CASSPGTGGNEQFF. The CDR3 DNA reads TGTGCCAGCAGCCCCGGGACTGGAGGGAATGAGCAGTTCTTC.

The V call is TRBV20-1, the J call TRBJ2-7, with TRBD1 matching over 8 bases. The CDR3 has 14 residues. Germline V gives CDR1 DFQATT, CDR2 SNEGSKA (reference sequence). J gave up 3 bases and V 4 bases, and 8 bases lay outside the gene matches. The CDR3 DNA reads TGCAGTGCTATGCCCGGGACAGGTCTCTACGAGCAGTACTTC. It encodes CSAMPGTGLYEQYF.

This clonotype was seen only a few times. The chain has TRBV7-9 and TRBJ2-7, with TRBD2 identical over 9 bases. Looked up from germline, CDR1 is SEHNR and CDR2 is FQNEAQ (reference sequence). The CDR3 is 17 amino acids. Trimming cost V 3 bases and J 4 bases; bases outside gene matches: 13. The chain's CDR3 is CASSFLIAGAGVYEQYF. For the CDR3, the DNA is TGTGCCAGCAGCTTCTTAATAGCGGGAGCGGGTGTTTACGAGCAGTACTTC.

This clonotype came up many times. The chain joins TRBV28 to TRBJ2-2; D may match TRBD1 or TRBD2 (5 bases each). CDR1 is MDHEN, CDR2 SYDVKM, per germline. The ends were cut back, 5 bases at V and 0 bases at J, with 13 bases in the middle. There are 16 residues in the CDR3. The CDR3 nucleotides are TGTGCCAGCAGTAGACCGGGACGCCCGAACACCGGGGAGCTGTTTTTT. It translates to CASSRPGRPNTGELFF.

This clonotype was recorded at least ten times. The gene calls are TRBV20-1 and TRBJ1-6, with D hard to call. Trimming removed 3 bases from V and 9 bases from J, with 15 bases in between. CDR3 length: 14 residues. CDR1 and CDR2 (germline): DFQATT, SNEGSKA (reference sequence). DNA of the CDR3: TGCAGTGCTAGTCTGCGAATTCGGACTTCACCCCTCCACTTT. It specifies CSASLRIRTSPLHF.